The 31 T cell receptor beta chains listed next were all sequenced from one sample in a study of T cells in Graves' hyperthyroidism and ophthalmopathy. Authors of the study amplified TCR beta CDR3 regions from RNA transcripts. In the first-round RT-PCR of the TCR CDR3, the HTBI primer set was used. TCRdb processed the multiplex PCR reads anew with MiXCR; each CDR3 protein has one entry. The sample has about 400,000 distinct CDR3 sequences, around 13% seen once. What was sequenced was blood. The receptors originated from a woman aged 25 to 45 with Graves' ophthalmopathy.

The chain links TRBV27 to TRBJ2-3, with 8 positions matching TRBD2. The V gene end was trimmed by 7 bases and the J gene end by 0 bases; junction bases not matched to a gene: 9. Germline V gene lookup returns CDR1 MNHEY and CDR2 SMNVEV (reference sequence). The CDR3 is 16 residues long. The CDR3 here is CASTTSGGTSTDTQYF. The CDR3 DNA reads TGTGCCAGCACCACCTCGGGGGGGACTAGCACAGATACGCAGTATTTT.

This clonotype was recorded a few times. The chain is built from TRBV5-1 and TRBJ2-6, with 8 bases identical to TRBD1. V lost 4 bases to trimming and J lost 0 bases; unmatched junction nucleotides: 9. This CDR3 contains 18 residues. Germline V gene lookup returns CDR1 SGHRS and CDR2 YFSETQ. DNA for the CDR3: TGCGCCAGCAGCCAGGCGGGACAGGCCTCCTCTGGGGCCAACGTCCTGACTTTC. Translating gives CASSQAGQASSGANVLTF. Full variable domain (remainder filled in from reference TRBV5-1 and TRBJ2-6): KAGVTQTPRYLIKTRGQQVTLSCSPISGHRSVSWYQQTPGQGLQFLFEYFSETQRNKGNFPGRFSGRQFSNSRSEMNVSTLELGDSALYLCASSQAGQASSGANVLTFGAGSRLTVL.

This sequence joins TRBV3-1 and TRBJ2-5, with D perhaps assigned TRBD1 or TRBD2 (6 bases each). The V end lost 4 bases, the J end lost 0 bases, and 15 bases lay between the germline ends. The CDR3 runs 16 residues. Germline CDR1 reads LGHDT; CDR2 reads YNNKEL (reference sequence). In DNA form, the CDR3 reads TGTGCCAGCAGCCGCCGGGGGCCGGGGAACCAAGAGACCCAGTACTTC. It yields the protein CASSRRGPGNQETQYF.

This clonotype came up many times. The CDR3 protein is CASSLQGNSPLHF. The DNA for the CDR3 is TGTGCCAGCAGTTTGCAGGGGAATTCACCCCTCCACTTT. The rearrangement joins TRBV12-3 or TRBV12-4 to TRBJ1-6; possibly TRBD1 for D (6 bases). This CDR3 is 13 amino acids long. V lost 3 bases, J lost 7 bases, and 7 bases lay in between.

This clonotype was detected ten times or more. V and J are TRBV6-5 and TRBJ2-1; D uncertain. V gave up 0 bases and J gave up 5 bases, with 8 bases separating them. The germline CDR1 and CDR2 sequences are MNHEY and SVGAGI. The CDR3 covers 14 residues. The CDR3 loop is CASSYSVADNEQFF. The CDR3, as DNA: TGTGCCAGCAGTTACTCGGTGGCGGACAATGAGCAGTTCTTC.

This clonotype was counted ten times or more. The rearrangement joins TRBV15 to TRBJ1-5; D gene uncertain. The CDR3 spans 14 residues. Trimming took off 3 bases at V and 1 base at J, with 7 bases between the two ends. Germline lookup yields CDR1 LNHNV and CDR2 YYDKDF (reference sequence). The CDR3 DNA is TGTGCCACCAGCAGGGGGTCGAGCAATCAGCCCCAGCATTTT. As protein: CATSRGSSNQPQHF.

This clonotype was seen only a few times. One junction end disagrees with the germline gene, perhaps due to a read error. V and J are TRBV28 and TRBJ2-3; D is perhaps TRBD1 (6 bases). The CDR3 runs 16 residues. Germline CDR1 and CDR2: MDHEN and SYDVKM. In DNA, the CDR3 is TGTGCCAGCAGTCTAACTGTGGAAAGGGACACAGATACGCAGTGTTTT. Amino acid sequence: CASSLTVERDTDTQCF.

At least ten counts were recorded for this clonotype. CDR3 DNA: TGTGCCAGCAGTAACAGGGTGAACACCGGGGAGCTGTTTTTT. Translation: CASSNRVNTGELFF. The V and J genes are TRBV2 and TRBJ2-2; a possible D gene is TRBD1 (6 bases). This CDR3 comprises 14 residues. V shed 5 bases and J shed 1 base, with 8 bases lying between them. Looked up from germline, CDR1 is SNHLY and CDR2 is FYNNEI.

The chain has TRBV19 and TRBJ1-2; a weak D match, TRBD1 (6 bases). This CDR3 region has 13 residues. Germline CDR1 reads LNHDA; CDR2 reads SQIVND (reference sequence). V was shortened by 4 bases and J by 3 bases, with 9 bases between the two germline ends. The DNA for the CDR3 is TGTGCCAGTAGTACCGACAGGTACTATGGCTACACCTTC. This gives the protein CASSTDRYYGYTF.

This clonotype was seen ten or more times. The limits of the CDR3 on the DNA are not certain, so only TCRdb's listed CDR3 is given. The chain has TRBV7-9 and TRBJ2-2; no check of the table's D call, TRBD2, against the DNA was made. The germline CDR1 and CDR2 sequences are SEHNR and FQNEAQ (reference sequence). Ends included, the CDR3 has 16 residues. The chain's CDR3 is CASSFGPGLGTGELFF.

This clonotype was counted ten times or more. CDR3 in amino acids: CASSPRGEDGYTF. The CDR3 nucleotides are TGTGCCAGCAGTCCGCGGGGAGAGGATGGCTACACCTTC. This chain joins TRBV12-3 or TRBV12-4 and TRBJ1-2; D is undetermined. The CDR3 covers 13 residues. Trimming pared 5 bases from V and 6 bases from J, leaving 13 bases between.

This clonotype appeared many times. The rearrangement joins TRBV29-1 to TRBJ2-2; D is ambiguous. The germline CDR1 and CDR2 sequences are SQVTM and ANQGSEA. Trimming removed 0 bases from V and 7 bases from J, with 6 bases in between. CDR3 length: 12 residues. The CDR3: CSVEDRVGELFF. The CDR3 bases are TGCAGCGTTGAAGATCGGGTCGGGGAGCTGTTTTTT.

This clonotype was seen only a few times. The DNA for the CDR3 is TGTGCCAGCAGTTACGACAAAACCTACGAGCAGTACTTC. Amino acids: CASSYDKTYEQYF. The gene calls are TRBV6-5 and TRBJ2-7; D not resolved. In germline, CDR1 is MNHEY, CDR2 SVGAGI. With 2 bases removed from V and 2 bases from J, the gap between germline ends came to 7 bases. The CDR3 contains 13 residues.

The V and J genes are TRBV20-1 and TRBJ2-7; no reliable D call. Germline V gene data show CDR1 as DFQATT and CDR2 as SNEGSKA (reference sequence). This CDR3 contains 16 residues. Trimming took 0 bases from V and 1 from J, leaving 16 bases between them. The CDR3 coding sequence is TGCAGTGCTAGAGATGGGGTCGGCGCCCCATCCTACGAGCAGTACTTC. This gives the protein CSARDGVGAPSYEQYF.

This clonotype was observed at least ten times. The chain has TRBV28 and TRBJ1-5, with D unresolved. This CDR3 has 13 residues. Between the trimmed V and J ends, which lost 1 base and 6 bases, there was a span of 7 bases. Germline CDR1 reads MDHEN; CDR2 reads SYDVKM. CDR3: CASSLSGSQPQHF. The CDR3 DNA reads as TGTGCCAGCAGTTTATCTGGGAGTCAGCCCCAGCATTTT. The entire variable domain, with the rest obtained from reference TRBV28 and TRBJ1-5, is as follows: DVKVTQSSRYLVKRTGEKVFLECVQDMDHENMFWYRQDPGLGLRLIYFSYDVKMKEKGDIPEGYSVSREKKERFSLILESASTNQTSMYLCASSLSGSQPQHFGDGTRLSIL.

This clonotype was seen at least ten times. The rearrangement links TRBV6-5 to TRBJ1-1, with unresolved D. This CDR3 comprises 14 residues. Germline V gene sequence: CDR1 MNHEY, CDR2 SVGAGI. V lost 2 bases and J lost 2, with 9 bases in between. The CDR3 loop reads CASSYRAANTEAFF. The CDR3 bases are TGTGCCAGCAGTTACCGGGCGGCAAACACTGAAGCTTTCTTT.

This clonotype was recorded a few times. The V call is TRBV27, the J call TRBJ2-3; TRBD1 matches at 9 bases. The V gene end was trimmed by 5 bases and the J gene end by 4 bases; junction bases not matched to a gene: 7. This CDR3 is 15 amino acids long. Germline V gives CDR1 MNHEY, CDR2 SMNVEV (reference sequence). This chain's CDR3 is CASSRATGGSDTQYF. CDR3 sequence (DNA): TGTGCCAGCAGTCGAGCGACAGGGGGTTCAGATACGCAGTATTTT.

This clonotype was observed at least ten times. V and J are TRBV18 and TRBJ1-1; D is unresolved. The CDR3 extends over 12 amino acids. From germline, CDR1 is KGHSH and CDR2 LQKENI. The V end lost 8 bases, the J end lost 3 bases, and 10 bases lay between the germline ends. Here the CDR3 reads CASTQRDTEAFF. The CDR3 DNA reads TGTGCCAGCACGCAACGGGACACTGAAGCTTTCTTT.

The chain couples TRBV4-2 to TRBJ2-5; TRBD2 agrees at 11 bases. CDR1 and CDR2 from the germline V gene are LGHNA and YNFKEQ. V lost 4 bases and J lost 5; bases outside the gene matches: 15. The CDR3 is 18 amino acids. CDR3 region: CASSRNLAGGSTGETQYF. The CDR3 bases are TGTGCCAGCAGCCGCAACCTAGCGGGGGGCTCCACCGGGGAGACCCAGTACTTC.

There are many counts of this clonotype. The CDR3 DNA is TGTGCCAGCAGCTTAACCCTGACTAGGGGGTCAGATACGCAGTATTTT. The encoded protein is CASSLTLTRGSDTQYF. The V and J genes are TRBV7-2 and TRBJ2-3; D possibly matches TRBD1 or TRBD2 (6 bases each). Germline values: CDR1 SGHTA, CDR2 FQGNSA. V shed 2 bases and J shed 4 bases, with 16 bases lying between them. CDR3 size: 16 residues.

This clonotype was seen many times. The chain uses TRBV6-1 and TRBJ2-7, with 7 positions matching TRBD1. The trim removed 8 bases at V and 5 bases at J, leaving 18 bases unmatched. The length of the CDR3 is 16 residues. In germline, CDR1 is MNHNS, CDR2 SASEGT. The chain's CDR3 is CASQGSKGAHGDEQYF. CDR3 nucleotide sequence: TGTGCCAGCCAGGGTTCAAAGGGGGCGCACGGCGACGAGCAGTACTTC.

This clonotype was counted ten times or more. The rearrangement joins TRBV12-3 or TRBV12-4 to TRBJ1-1, with TRBD1 matching 7 bases. CDR3 length equals 14 residues. After removal of 6 bases from V and 4 bases from J, the junction contained 8 bases not matched to a gene. DNA of the CDR3: TGTGCCAGCAGAGAACAGGGGTTGGGCACTGAAGCTTTCTTT. Translated: CASREQGLGTEAFF.

V usage is TRBV7-8 and J usage is TRBJ2-2, with TRBD2 identical over 12 bases. The CDR3 contains 19 residues. V trimming: 2 bases; J trimming: 3 bases; junction bases outside the gene matches: 10. Germline assignment: CDR1 SGHVS and CDR2 FQNEAQ. Here the CDR3 reads CASSLNLAGGPIDTGELFF. The CDR3 nucleotides are TGTGCCAGCAGCTTAAACCTAGCGGGGGGGCCTATTGACACCGGGGAGCTGTTTTTT.

In this sample, this clonotype turned up many times. This chain's CDR3 is CSARTQTSEKLFF. The CDR3 nucleotides are TGCAGTGCTAGGACTCAGACATCTGAAAAACTGTTTTTT. The chain is built from TRBV20-1 and TRBJ1-4, with unresolved D. The CDR3 is 13 residues long. Between the trimmed V and J ends, which lost 3 bases and 7 bases, there was a span of 12 bases. The germline V gene has CDR1 DFQATT and CDR2 SNEGSKA (reference sequence).

This clonotype appeared many times. The CDR3 nucleotides are TGCGCCAGCAGCACAGCCCAAGAGACCCAGTACTTC. Translated, it gives CASSTAQETQYF. The rearrangement joins TRBV5-1 to TRBJ2-5; D is unresolved. This CDR3 comprises 12 residues. Deletions cut 4 bases from V and 1 base from J, with 5 bases between. The germline V gene encodes CDR1 SGHRS and CDR2 YFSETQ. Full variable domain (outside the CDR3, taken from reference TRBV5-1 and TRBJ2-5): KAGVTQTPRYLIKTRGQQVTLSCSPISGHRSVSWYQQTPGQGLQFLFEYFSETQRNKGNFPGRFSGRQFSNSRSEMNVSTLELGDSALYLCASSTAQETQYFGPGTRLLVL.

This clonotype has more than one count but fewer than ten. This clone may be a read error of a much larger clone one base away. The rearrangement joins TRBV7-6 to TRBJ2-1; 14 bases fit TRBD2. The germline V gene encodes CDR1 SGHVS and CDR2 FNYEAQ. With V trimmed by 4 bases and J by 6 bases, 2 bases remained unmatched. The CDR3 spans 15 residues. This CDR3 is CASSSGLAGANEQFF. In nucleotides, the CDR3 is TGTGCCAGCAGCTCGGGACTAGCGGGGGCCAATGAGCAGTTCTTC. The full variable domain, its missing parts supplied by reference TRBV7-6 and TRBJ2-1, is GAGVSQSPRYKVTKRGQDVALRCDPISGHVSLYWYRQALGQGPEFLTYFNYEAQQDKSGLPNDRFSAERPEGSISTLTIQRTEQRDSAMYRCASSSGLAGANEQFFGPGTRLTVL.

The rearrangement links TRBV28 to TRBJ2-7; the D gene could be TRBD1 or TRBD2 (5 bases each). The V end lost 6 bases, the J end lost 0 bases, and 15 bases lay between the germline ends. Per the germline V gene, CDR1 is MDHEN and CDR2 is SYDVKM. The CDR3 length is 15 residues. The CDR3 DNA reads as TGTGCCAGCAGAGTACCGGGACCTAGCTCCTACGAGCAGTACTTC. This sequence encodes CASRVPGPSSYEQYF.

This clonotype was seen ten or more times. The chain has TRBV2 and TRBJ2-1; TRBD2 agrees at 10 bases. Germline V gene data show CDR1 as SNHLY and CDR2 as FYNNEI. This CDR3 is built from 12 residues. The V gene end was trimmed by 8 bases and the J gene end by 6 bases; junction bases not matched to a gene: 1. The chain's CDR3 is CASPSGGNEQFF. DNA of the CDR3: TGTGCCAGCCCTAGCGGGGGCAATGAGCAGTTCTTC.

This clonotype came up a few times. The rearrangement joins TRBV7-9 to TRBJ2-1, with D uncertain. This CDR3 has 12 amino acids. Trimming pared 5 bases from V and 7 bases from J, leaving 9 bases between. Germline CDR1 reads SEHNR; CDR2 reads FQNEAQ (reference sequence). The CDR3 spells CASSTITNEQFF. CDR3 sequence (DNA): TGTGCCAGCAGCACGATAACGAATGAGCAGTTCTTC.

The chain recombines TRBV12-5 with TRBJ1-6; tentative D call: TRBD1 (5 bases). This CDR3 comprises 13 residues. V lost 1 base and J lost 9, with 7 bases in between. CDR1 is LGHNT and CDR2 is FRNRAP in the germline V gene. CDR3 protein: CASGLGTSSPLHF. For the CDR3, the DNA is TGTGCTAGTGGTTTGGGGACAAGTTCACCCCTCCACTTT. The full variable domain, with the rest looked up from reference TRBV12-5 and TRBJ1-6, is DARVTQTPRHKVTEMGQEVTMRCQPILGHNTVFWYRQTMMQGLELLAYFRNRAPLDDSGMPKDRFSAEMPDATLATLKIQPSEPRDSAVYFCASGLGTSSPLHFGNGTRLTVT.

This clonotype was counted ten times or more. The V call is TRBV24-1, the J call TRBJ1-2; 7 bases line up with TRBD1. CDR1 is KGHDR and CDR2 is SFDVKD in the germline V gene. The length of the CDR3 is 15 residues. Trimming took 3 bases from V and 2 from J; bases not matched to a gene: 5. The DNA of the CDR3 is TGTGCCACCAGTGATGGACAGGCTTCAAACTATGGCTACACCTTC. Amino acids: CATSDGQASNYGYTF.